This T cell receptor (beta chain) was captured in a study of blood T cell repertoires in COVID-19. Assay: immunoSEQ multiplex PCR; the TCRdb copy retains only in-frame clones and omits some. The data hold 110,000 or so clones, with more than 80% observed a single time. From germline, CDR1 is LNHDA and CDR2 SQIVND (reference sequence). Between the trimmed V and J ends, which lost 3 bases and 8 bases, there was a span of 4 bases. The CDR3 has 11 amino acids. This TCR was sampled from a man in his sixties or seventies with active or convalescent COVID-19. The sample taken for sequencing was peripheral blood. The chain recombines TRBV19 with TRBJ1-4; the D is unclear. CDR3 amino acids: CASSIQEKLFF. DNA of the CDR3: TGTGCCAGTAGTATCCAGGAAAAACTGTTTTTT. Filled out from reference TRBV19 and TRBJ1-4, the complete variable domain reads DGGITQSPKYLFRKEGQNVTLSCEQNLNHDAMYWYRQDPGQGLRLIYYSQIVNDFQKGDIAEGYSVSREKKESFPLTVTSAQKNPTAFYLCASSIQEKLFFGSGTQLSVL.